The 17 T cell receptor beta chains presented below share a single source sample, sequenced in a study of identical twins. TCRdb re-analysed the 5' RACE reads in MiXCR, keeping a single row per CDR3 protein. Here the sample spans 450,000 or so distinct CDR3 sequences, over 11% being singletons. These data also formed part of another study, on yellow fever vaccine responses in identical twins.

Material: CD4+ T cells sorted from blood. The receptors come from a woman aged 18 to 35 in good health.

The chain uses TRBV28 and TRBJ2-5; D unresolved. Germline CDR1 is MDHEN and CDR2 is SYDVKM. The CDR3 is made up of 15 amino acids. V was shortened by 1 base and J by 0 bases, with 9 bases between the two germline ends. Written as DNA, the CDR3 is TGTGCCAGCAGTTTATCTCCGTCGTACCAAGAGACCCAGTACTTC. This translates into CASSLSPSYQETQYF.

A few counts support this clonotype. J is TRBJ2-7 and V is TRBV12-3 or TRBV12-4; 12 nucleotides align to TRBD2. This CDR3 is built from 15 residues. J lost 6 bases, V lost 1 base, and 4 bases had no gene match. The CDR3 coding sequence is TGTGCCAGCAGTTTAGGGACTAGCGGGAAAGGCGAGCAGTACTTC. It is translated as CASSLGTSGKGEQYF.

This chain uses TRBV20-1 with TRBJ2-7, with unresolved D. The V end was cut by 6 bases, the J end by 6 bases, with 21 bases between. Per the germline V gene, CDR1 is DFQATT and CDR2 is SNEGSKA (reference sequence). There are 14 residues in the CDR3. The CDR3 is CSARDREEYVEQYF. DNA for the CDR3: TGCAGTGCGCGCGATAGGGAAGAGTACGTCGAGCAGTACTTC.

This clonotype was counted between two and nine times. The chain combines TRBV12-3 or TRBV12-4 with TRBJ1-1, with 8 bases fitting TRBD1. V trimming: 5 bases; J trimming: 11 bases; junction bases outside the gene matches: 13. The CDR3 length is 14 residues. CDR3 in amino acids: CASSPRTGTGLAFF. In DNA, the CDR3 is TGTGCCAGCAGTCCGAGGACAGGGACGGGTTTGGCTTTCTTT.

This clonotype occurred a few times. The chain has TRBV14 and TRBJ2-1, with D unresolved. Germline loops: CDR1 SGHDN, CDR2 FVKESK. This CDR3 spans 13 amino acids. Trimming shortened V by 0 bases and J by 9 bases, and 9 bases separated the two germline ends. In DNA form, the CDR3 reads TGTGCCAGCAGCCAAGATGGGGTCGGTGAGCAGTTCTTC. This codes for CASSQDGVGEQFF.

There are a few counts of this clonotype. The chain joins TRBV7-6 to TRBJ2-7; the D is unclear. Trimming left V 1 base short and J 5 bases short, with 9 bases between. Germline assignment: CDR1 SGHVS and CDR2 FNYEAQ. The CDR3 contains 13 residues. As DNA, the CDR3 is TGTGCCAGCAGCTTAGTGAGTATGGACGAGCAGTACTTC. It encodes CASSLVSMDEQYF.

The chain combines TRBV28 with TRBJ2-5; D remains ambiguous. Looked up from germline, CDR1 is MDHEN and CDR2 is SYDVKM. The V gene lost 3 bases and the J gene lost 2 bases, with 10 bases spanning the gap. The CDR3 is 14 amino acids. CDR3 nucleotides: TGTGCCAGCAGTTTTCACAAACTACAAGAGACCCAGTACTTC. It specifies CASSFHKLQETQYF.

The V gene is TRBV27, the J gene TRBJ2-7, with 8 bases matching TRBD1. The germline V gene encodes CDR1 MNHEY and CDR2 SMNVEV (reference sequence). The CDR3 consists of 15 residues. V was pared by 6 bases and J by 0 bases, with 7 bases of the junction left unmatched. The CDR3 loop reads CASRDPGQDSYEQYF. CDR3 DNA sequence: TGTGCCAGCAGGGACCCGGGACAGGACTCCTACGAGCAGTACTTC.

This clonotype came up a few times. The CDR3 protein is CASGREGTGQETQYF. The DNA for the CDR3 is TGTGCCAGCGGAAGGGAGGGGACAGGGCAAGAGACCCAGTACTTC. The V call is TRBV25-1, the J call TRBJ2-5; 9 positions match TRBD1. Germline values: CDR1 MGHDK, CDR2 SYGVNS. The ends lost 8 bases at V and 2 bases at J; junction bases unmatched: 9. CDR3 length: 15 residues.

This clonotype has only a few counts. This chain connects TRBV5-1 to TRBJ1-2; 8 bases match TRBD1. Germline values: CDR1 SGHRS, CDR2 YFSETQ. Trimming removed 4 bases from V and 5 bases from J; junction bases left unmatched: 10. This CDR3 region has 15 residues. CDR3 in DNA: TGCGCCAGCAGCCCAGGAGGACAGGGAGTTTATGGCTACACCTTC. Residues: CASSPGGQGVYGYTF. Variable domain in full (rest from reference TRBV5-1 and TRBJ1-2): KAGVTQTPRYLIKTRGQQVTLSCSPISGHRSVSWYQQTPGQGLQFLFEYFSETQRNKGNFPGRFSGRQFSNSRSEMNVSTLELGDSALYLCASSPGGQGVYGYTFGSGTRLTVV.

This clonotype has a handful of counts. V and J are TRBV2 and TRBJ2-3; TRBD1 matches 8 bases. The V segment lost 7 bases and the J segment 1 base; nucleotides outside the gene matches: 7. The CDR3 sequence is 15 residues long. Germline lookup yields CDR1 SNHLY and CDR2 FYNNEI. Here the CDR3 DNA reads TGTGCCAGCACTCCGACAGGGGTAGGCACAGATACGCAGTATTTT. Translating gives CASTPTGVGTDTQYF.

In its sample, this clonotype was seen a few times. The genes are TRBV7-2 and TRBJ2-7; 7 nucleotides line up with TRBD2. V was clipped by 7 bases and J by 6 bases; unmatched bases: 9. This CDR3 has 13 amino acids. Germline CDR1 and CDR2: SGHTA and FQGNSA. CDR3 amino acids: CASTNRGRSEQYF. The CDR3 DNA reads TGTGCCAGCACTAACCGCGGGAGATCCGAGCAGTACTTC.

This sequence joins TRBV18 and TRBJ2-2; TRBD1 matches at 10 bases. The CDR3 sequence is 17 residues long. The V segment lost 3 bases and the J segment 3 bases; nucleotides outside the gene matches: 7. The germline V gene has CDR1 KGHSH and CDR2 LQKENI. The CDR3 DNA sequence: TGTGCCAGCTCACCTCTTCCCGGGACAGGGGACACCGGGGAGCTGTTTTTT. Its protein is CASSPLPGTGDTGELFF.

This clonotype was recorded a few times. This CDR3 is CASSPPSGRGEQYF. The CDR3 region has the DNA TGTGCCAGCAGTCCCCCCTCAGGACGCGGCGAGCAGTACTTC. V gene TRBV28 combines with J gene TRBJ2-7; the D is unclear. The germline gives CDR1 MDHEN, CDR2 SYDVKM. CDR3 length equals 14 residues. V was shortened by 5 bases and J by 6 bases, with 17 bases between the two germline ends.

In this sample, this clonotype turned up a few times. The rearrangement joins TRBV29-1 to TRBJ2-2; D is unclear. The ends were cut back, 7 bases at V and 0 bases at J, with 9 bases in the middle. Germline V gene data show CDR1 as SQVTM and CDR2 as ANQGSEA. The CDR3 extends over 13 amino acids. CDR3 region: CSGKQTNTGELFF. The CDR3 region has the DNA TGCAGCGGCAAACAGACGAACACCGGGGAGCTGTTTTTT.

This clonotype occurred a few times. This chain's CDR3 is CASSLSVFSGFQETQYF. CDR3 coding DNA: TGTGCCAGCAGTTTGTCGGTGTTTAGCGGATTCCAAGAGACCCAGTACTTC. The chain recombines TRBV28 with TRBJ2-5, with D tentatively TRBD2 (6 bases). This CDR3 is 17 amino acids long. V lost 3 bases and J lost 1, with 18 bases in between. CDR1 and CDR2 from the germline V gene are MDHEN and SYDVKM.

This chain connects TRBV7-9 to TRBJ2-7; no firm D call. The CDR3 loop spans 14 amino acids. Germline loops: CDR1 SEHNR, CDR2 FQNEAQ (reference sequence). Trimming removed 4 bases at V and 7 bases at J, with 17 bases between. The DNA for the CDR3 is TGTGCCAGCAGCTCCCTCCGGCAGGATGGAGAGCAGTACTTC. Translating gives CASSSLRQDGEQYF.